These 19 T cell receptor beta chains came from one sample sequenced in a study of T cell repertoires in cytomegalovirus infection. MiXCR, run by TCRdb on the reads, gives a single entry per CDR3 protein. This table has some 390,000 distinct CDR3 sequences, 18% appearing once. The sample was PBMCs. These receptors were collected from a human donor in good health (CMV status not recorded). Some clones in this sample may be carry-over from other donors' samples.

The chain employs TRBV24-1 and TRBJ2-3; tentatively, D is TRBD2 (6 bases). The CDR3 is 15 residues long. Trimming stripped 7 bases from V and 2 bases from J, with 15 bases between. Germline CDR1 KGHDR, CDR2 SFDVKD. DNA for the CDR3: TGTGCCACCAGCGCGGAGGAGGGGCCCACAGATACGCAGTATTTT. This gives the protein CATSAEEGPTDTQYF.

The table lists this clonotype with many counts. The V call is TRBV12-5, the J call TRBJ2-1; tentatively, D is TRBD1 or TRBD2 (5 bases each). The CDR3 is 13 residues long. CDR1 and CDR2 (germline): LGHNT, FRNRAP. V was cut by 4 bases and J by 4 bases, with 8 bases left in between. The CDR3 here is CASGSGPYNEQFF. The CDR3 DNA reads as TGTGCTAGTGGTTCGGGACCGTACAATGAGCAGTTCTTC.

This clonotype has only a few counts. The chain has TRBV20-1 and TRBJ1-5, with a possible D match to TRBD1 (6 bases). Germline V gene data show CDR1 as DFQATT and CDR2 as SNEGSKA (reference sequence). This CDR3 region has 17 residues. V lost 3 bases to trimming and J lost 1 base, with 19 bases between them. This CDR3 is CSASRDTTSGSNQPQHF. CDR3 bases: TGCAGTGCTAGCAGGGACACGACGTCCGGGAGCAATCAGCCCCAGCATTTT.

This clonotype was recorded a few times. The rearrangement uses TRBV20-1 and TRBJ1-6, with D maybe TRBD1 (5 bases). The CDR3 spans 13 residues. The V end was cut by 4 bases, the J end by 6 bases, with 10 bases between. The germline V gene has CDR1 DFQATT and CDR2 SNEGSKA (reference sequence). CDR3 protein: CSAKTAPNSPLHF. The DNA of the CDR3 is TGCAGTGCTAAGACAGCCCCTAATTCACCCCTCCACTTT.

V usage is TRBV6-2 or TRBV6-3 and J usage is TRBJ2-1; D gene unclear. This CDR3 comprises 15 residues. Germline CDR1 is MNHEY and CDR2 is SVGEGT. Between the trimmed V and J ends, which lost 2 bases and 7 bases, there was a span of 15 bases. CDR3 sequence reads: CASSYDVGELNEQFF. DNA of the CDR3: TGTGCCAGCAGTTACGACGTTGGAGAGTTGAATGAGCAGTTCTTC.

The chain uses TRBV7-2 and TRBJ2-7; 7 bases line up with TRBD1. The CDR3 is 17 residues long. The trim removed 5 bases at V and 2 bases at J, leaving 15 bases unmatched. The germline gives CDR1 SGHTA, CDR2 FQGNSA. The CDR3 sequence: CASSPSRGRQGAYEQYF. CDR3 bases: TGTGCCAGCAGCCCGAGTCGGGGTAGGCAGGGGGCCTACGAGCAGTACTTC. The variable domain in full, completed from reference TRBV7-2 and TRBJ2-7, reads GAGVSQSPSNKVTEKGKDVELRCDPISGHTALYWYRQSLGQGLEFLIYFQGNSAPDKSGLPSDRFSAERTGGSVSTLTIQRTQQEDSAVYLCASSPSRGRQGAYEQYFGPGTRLTVT.

The gene calls are TRBV5-1 and TRBJ1-1, with D unresolved. In germline, CDR1 is SGHRS, CDR2 YFSETQ. V shed 4 bases and J shed 7 bases, with 11 bases lying between them. This CDR3 region has 12 residues. The CDR3 DNA follows: TGCGCCAGCAGCCTAAACCCCGATGAAGCTTTCTTT. Its protein is CASSLNPDEAFF.

The chain has TRBV11-2 and TRBJ2-7, with 7 bases that match TRBD1. The germline V gene has CDR1 SGHAT and CDR2 FQNNGV. The V and J ends lost 2 bases and 5 bases, in that order; junction bases with no gene match: 12. The CDR3 extends over 16 amino acids. CDR3 sequence: CASSLRPGQDANEQYF. The CDR3 DNA is TGTGCCAGCAGCTTACGCCCCGGACAGGATGCGAACGAGCAGTACTTC.

The sample holds a few counts of this clonotype. V and J are TRBV4-1 and TRBJ2-3; D might be TRBD2 (7 bases). CDR1 is MGHRA, CDR2 YSYEKL, per germline. This CDR3 region has 15 residues. V lost 3 bases and J 5 bases, leaving 15 bases between the germline ends. The CDR3 protein is CASSHTQRGGDTQYF. CDR3 DNA: TGCGCCAGCAGCCACACCCAAAGGGGGGGAGATACGCAGTATTTT.

This clonotype was seen many times. The rearrangement links TRBV7-2 to TRBJ1-3; no reliable D call. The ends were cut back, 3 bases at V and 3 bases at J, with 6 bases in the middle. The CDR3 is made up of 13 amino acids. Germline V gene lookup returns CDR1 SGHTA and CDR2 FQGNSA. The CDR3 region is CASSFGNGNTIYF. The CDR3 nucleotides read TGTGCCAGCAGCTTCGGGAATGGAAACACCATATATTTT.

This chain joins TRBV11-2 and TRBJ1-4; D possibly corresponds to TRBD1 (6 bases). This CDR3 contains 17 residues. V gave up 3 bases and J gave up 2 bases, with 16 bases separating them. The germline CDR1 and CDR2 sequences are SGHAT and FQNNGV. The CDR3 reads CASSFPTRGMTNEKLFF. The CDR3 DNA sequence: TGTGCCAGCAGCTTCCCAACCAGGGGTATGACTAATGAAAAACTGTTTTTT.

This clonotype was detected only a few times. The chain has TRBV4-3 and TRBJ2-1; 11 bases fit TRBD2. In germline, CDR1 is LGHNA, CDR2 YSLEER. This CDR3 contains 16 residues. V lost 0 bases to trimming and J lost 8 bases; unmatched junction nucleotides: 6. CDR3 amino acids: CASSQDTTSGNDEQFF. The CDR3 nucleotides are TGCGCCAGCAGCCAAGATACGACTAGCGGGAACGATGAGCAGTTCTTC.

This clonotype was detected ten times or more. The chain carries TRBV4-1 and TRBJ2-3; unclear D gene. This CDR3 spans 16 amino acids. The germline V and J ends were trimmed by 1 base and 5 bases, with 16 bases remaining between them. The germline CDR1 and CDR2 sequences are MGHRA and YSYEKL. CDR3 sequence reads: CASSQATLRVGDTQYF. CDR3 DNA sequence: TGCGCCAGCAGCCAAGCTACTCTCCGCGTAGGAGATACGCAGTATTTT.

In this sample, this clonotype turned up many times. This chain connects TRBV7-2 to TRBJ2-1, with D unclear. The CDR3 covers 15 residues. Germline V gene data show CDR1 as SGHTA and CDR2 as FQGNSA. V lost 1 base and J 2 bases, leaving 9 bases between the germline ends. The CDR3 DNA sequence: TGTGCCAGCAGCTTAGGCAGCACTCCCTACAATGAGCAGTTCTTC. Translation gives CASSLGSTPYNEQFF. Filled out from reference TRBV7-2 and TRBJ2-1, the complete variable domain reads GAGVSQSPSNKVTEKGKDVELRCDPISGHTALYWYRQSLGQGLEFLIYFQGNSAPDKSGLPSDRFSAERTGGSVSTLTIQRTQQEDSAVYLCASSLGSTPYNEQFFGPGTRLTVL.

This clonotype was counted only a few times. Relative to the germline gene, one junction end is altered; a read error may explain this. The chain uses TRBV29-1 and TRBJ2-1; 10 nucleotides align to TRBD2. In germline, CDR1 is SQVTM, CDR2 ANQGSEA. The CDR3 has 12 residues. The CDR3 DNA reads TGCAGCGTTGTGATCCAGCGGGAGGGCGGGATCTTC. It specifies CSVVIQREGGIF.

This clonotype was seen repeatedly, ten times or more. This chain joins TRBV15 and TRBJ1-1; D gene ambiguous. V lost 4 bases to trimming and J lost 1 base, with 7 bases between them. CDR1 is LNHNV and CDR2 is YYDKDF in the germline V gene (reference sequence). The length of the CDR3 is 13 residues. The CDR3 sequence: CATSIARNTEAFF. The CDR3 DNA reads as TGTGCCACCAGCATAGCCAGGAACACTGAAGCTTTCTTT.

In this sample, this clonotype turned up a few times. The CDR3 DNA reads TGTGCCAGCTCAGGGGGCGGGAGGCACCGCAATGAGCAGTTCTTC. It is translated as CASSGGGRHRNEQFF. V gene TRBV18 combines with J gene TRBJ2-1; 8 nucleotides match TRBD2. The junction had 9 bases not matched to a gene; V was cut back by 5 bases and J by 6 bases. The CDR3 sequence is 15 residues long. The germline gives CDR1 KGHSH, CDR2 LQKENI.

This clonotype has only a few counts. J is TRBJ1-4 and V is TRBV7-9; TRBD1 matches at 8 bases. The CDR3 extends over 14 amino acids. V trimming: 4 bases; J trimming: 6 bases; junction bases outside the gene matches: 4. Germline CDR1 is SEHNR and CDR2 is FQNEAQ (reference sequence). The CDR3 DNA is TGTGCCAGCAGCTCGGACAGGGCGTATGAAAAACTGTTTTTT. Amino acids: CASSSDRAYEKLFF.

This chain uses TRBV2 with TRBJ1-1, with D perhaps matching TRBD1 (5 bases). The CDR3 runs 14 residues. The V and J ends lost 6 bases and 3 bases respectively, with 14 bases between them. Germline assignment: CDR1 SNHLY and CDR2 FYNNEI. The CDR3 sequence: CASRAGLWDTEAFF. In nucleotides, the CDR3 is TGTGCCAGCAGAGCAGGGTTGTGGGACACTGAAGCTTTCTTT.